A selection of T cell receptor beta chains follows, all from one sample in a study of T cell clones after liver transplantation. The repertoire was sequenced with immunoSEQ multiplex PCR; TCRdb's copy has only in-frame clones and lacks some. The table includes about 33,000 clones, around 96% detected once. Sequenced here: CD8+ T cells from blood, sampled 12 months after liver transplant. The source of these receptors is a human patient who received a liver transplant. Some T cells may have come from the graft donor. Both conserved end residues are part of each CDR3. A D gene is named only where the DNA matches it firmly. Clone size, where shown, is once, few, many, or a class for clones that have expanded.

j_call v_call clone_size d_call cdr3_aa cdr3_nt
TRBJ2-3 TRBV13 once . CASSGATGVDTQYF TGTGCCAGCAGCGGGGCCACCGGGGTAGATACGCAGTATTTT
TRBJ1-1 TRBV11-3 . . CASRLDDLGTEAFF TGTGCCAGCAGATTGGACGACCTGGGAACTGAAGCTTTCTTT
TRBJ1-1 TRBV29-1 . . CSVPGGDNTEAFF TGCAGCGTTCCCGGGGGAGATAACACTGAAGCTTTCTTT
TRBJ2-3 TRBV2 . . CASSARFGQYF TGTGCCAGCAGTGCAAGATTCGGGCAGTATTTT
TRBJ2-1 TRBV29-1 . . CSVECFSLVYNEQFF TGCAGCGTTGAATGTTTTTCTCTAGTTTACAATGAGCAGTTCTTC
TRBJ2-7 TRBV4-1 . TRBD2 CASSQAPSGYEQYF TGCGCCAGCAGCCAAGCCCCTAGCGGTTACGAGCAGTACTTC
TRBJ2-3 TRBV15 . TRBD2 CATSVPGTSVYTDTQYF TGTGCCACCAGCGTACCAGGGACTAGCGTTTACACAGATACGCAGTATTTT
TRBJ2-5 TRBV11-3 once TRBD1 CASSPTGEETQYF TGTGCCAGCAGCCCAACAGGGGAAGAGACCCAGTACTTC
TRBJ1-1 TRBV4-1 . . CASSQERMSMNTEAFF TGCGCCAGCAGCCAAGAACGGATGAGTATGAACACTGAAGCTTTCTTT
TRBJ2-5 TRBV6-6 . . CASSYGTEQETQYF TGTGCCAGCAGTTACGGGACCGAACAAGAGACCCAGTACTTC
TRBJ2-7 TRBV4-3 . . CASSQVWGRGEEQYF TGCGCCAGCAGCCAAGTGTGGGGCAGGGGAGAGGAGCAGTACTTC
TRBJ1-5 TRBV4-2 . . CASSQEQGINQPQHF TGTGCCAGCAGCCAAGAACAGGGTATCAATCAGCCCCAGCATTTT
TRBJ2-2 TRBV6-4 . . CASIGGAGFTGELFF TGTGCCAGCATAGGGGGAGCGGGTTTTACCGGGGAGCTGTTTTTT
TRBJ2-7 TRBV13 . TRBD1 CASARTGGGEQYF TGTGCCAGCGCTCGGACAGGGGGCGGCGAGCAGTACTTC
TRBJ2-7 TRBV7-9 . . CASSPPWDSYEQYF TGTGCCAGCAGCCCGCCCTGGGATTCCTACGAGCAGTACTTC
TRBJ2-1 TRBV10-3 once . CAISFGADEQFF TGTGCCATCAGTTTCGGGGCGGATGAGCAGTTCTTC
TRBJ2-7 TRBV7-9 . . CASTHQDAPYEQYF TGTGCCAGCACCCATCAGGACGCACCCTACGAGCAGTACTTC
TRBJ2-7 TRBV14 . . CASSQEGDYEQYF TGTGCCAGCAGCCAAGAGGGTGACTACGAGCAGTACTTC
TRBJ1-5 TRBV15 . . CATSRDLLGQPQHF TGTGCCACCAGCAGAGACCTGCTAGGTCAGCCCCAGCATTTT
TRBJ1-4 TRBV28 . TRBD1 CASRHTGAINEKLFF TGTGCCAGCAGACATACAGGGGCTATTAATGAAAAACTGTTTTTT
TRBJ2-5 TRBV5-1 . . CASSQGQNRETQYF TGCGCCAGCAGCCAGGGGCAGAACCGAGAGACCCAGTACTTC
TRBJ1-4 TRBV6-5 . . CASRGSTNEKLFF TGTGCCAGCAGGGGCTCAACTAATGAAAAACTGTTTTTT
TRBJ2-7 TRBV7-2 . . CASSFWEATYEQYF TGTGCCAGCAGCTTTTGGGAGGCCACCTACGAGCAGTACTTC
TRBJ1-2 TRBV6-5 . . CAIVREWGRGYTF TGTGCCATAGTAAGGGAGTGGGGCCGTGGCTACACCTTC
TRBJ2-1 TRBV27 . . CASSFSGPPYNEQFF TGTGCCAGCAGTTTCTCCGGTCCCCCCTACAATGAGCAGTTCTTC
TRBJ1-2 TRBV6-5 once TRBD1 CASRWGQGNTYGYTF TGTGCCAGCAGGTGGGGACAGGGAAATACCTATGGCTACACCTTC
TRBJ2-3 TRBV9 . . CASSVSGGRSTDTQYF TGTGCCAGCAGCGTTTCGGGCGGACGTAGCACAGATACGCAGTATTTT
TRBJ1-1 TRBV11-2 . . CASSLGVSTGTEAFF TGTGCCAGCAGCTTAGGGGTGTCGACAGGCACTGAAGCTTTCTTT
TRBJ1-5 TRBV19 . . CASSHQGSNQPQHF TGTGCCAGTAGTCACCAGGGGAGCAATCAGCCCCAGCATTTT
TRBJ2-3 TRBV13 . TRBD2 CASSSSGRSDTQYF TGTGCCAGCAGCTCTAGCGGGAGGTCAGATACGCAGTATTTT
TRBJ2-7 TRBV7-2 . TRBD2 CASSLGYSSGRVNYEQYF TGTGCCAGCAGCTTAGGATATTCGAGCGGGAGGGTTAATTACGAGCAGTACTTC
TRBJ2-7 TRBV19 . . CASSIVGRNPLEQYF TGTGCCAGTAGTATAGTTGGCAGGAACCCTCTCGAGCAGTACTTC
TRBJ2-7 TRBV19 . TRBD2 CASSITSGMVYEQYF TGTGCCAGTAGTATTACTAGCGGGATGGTCTACGAGCAGTACTTC
TRBJ2-7 TRBV5-1 . TRBD2 CASSLGSQREGPYEQYF TGCGCCAGCAGCTTGGGAAGTCAGCGGGAGGGTCCCTACGAGCAGTACTTC
TRBJ2-1 TRBV13 . TRBD2 CASSPRLAGYNEQFF TGTGCCAGCAGCCCGCGACTAGCGGGGTACAATGAGCAGTTCTTC